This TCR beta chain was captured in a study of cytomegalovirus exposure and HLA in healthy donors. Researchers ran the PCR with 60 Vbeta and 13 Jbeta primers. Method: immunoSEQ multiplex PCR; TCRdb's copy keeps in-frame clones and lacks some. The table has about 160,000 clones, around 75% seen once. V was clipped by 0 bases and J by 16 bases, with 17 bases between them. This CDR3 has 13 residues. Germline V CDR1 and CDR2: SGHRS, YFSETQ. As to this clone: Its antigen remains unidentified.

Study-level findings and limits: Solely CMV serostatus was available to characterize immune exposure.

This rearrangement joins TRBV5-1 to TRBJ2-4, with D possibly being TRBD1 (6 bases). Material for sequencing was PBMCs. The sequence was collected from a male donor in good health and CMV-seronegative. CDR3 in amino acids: CASSLGGTQGTYF. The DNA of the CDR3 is TGCGCCAGCAGCTTGGGAGGGACACAGGGTACTTACTTC.